This T cell receptor beta chain originates from a study of CD8 T cell repertoires and HIV-1 epitope variants. The wider study: T cells were stimulated with Twenty-five Gag and Nef peptides separately. The baseline condition was 1M T cells left uncultured.

This clone is classed as medium-sized. Its antigen is currently unknown. The CDR3 is 14 residues long. Trimming stripped 4 bases from V and 3 bases from J, with 13 bases between. Germline assignment: CDR1 MNHNS and CDR2 SASEGT. This table comes from immunoSEQ multiplex PCR, and its TCRdb copy is limited to in-frame clones, with some not included. This table has approximately 5,000 clones, around two thirds appearing once. The sample consisted of cultured CD8+ T cells derived from PBMCs. J is TRBJ2-7 and V is TRBV6-1, with D possibly TRBD1 on 6 matching bases. This TCR was sampled from a male donor with HIV. The CDR3 is CASSARDNGYEQYF. CDR3 DNA: TGTGCCAGCAGTGCTCGGGACAACGGCTACGAGCAGTACTTC.